Below are 17 T cell receptor beta chains sequenced from a single sample in a study of blood T cells in healthy people across ages. Through a sample-barcoded 5' primer and a J-beta primer mix, a second PCR was run for roughly 7 to 11 cycles. A single record per CDR3 protein comes from TCRdb applying MiXCR to the 5' RACE reads. The sample gives about 970,000 distinct CDR3 sequences, 45% to 60% of which show up once; roughly a fifth is in the top ten. The sample comprised blood. Source of these receptors: a woman aged 55-75 years in good health.

The chain joins TRBV4-2 to TRBJ2-7; 7 bases line up with TRBD1. Germline V lookup: CDR1 LGHNA, CDR2 YNFKEQ. Trimming took 2 bases from V and 1 from J; bases not matched to a gene: 8. The CDR3 runs to 16 residues. CDR3 region: CASSQRQGFGSYEQYF. For the CDR3, the DNA is TGTGCCAGCAGCCAACGACAGGGATTCGGGTCCTACGAGCAGTACTTC.

This clonotype was detected a few times. The chain has TRBV6-5 and TRBJ1-4; perhaps TRBD1 as D (6 bases). The length of the CDR3 is 15 residues. V lost 1 base and J lost 6, with 12 bases in between. The germline gives CDR1 MNHEY, CDR2 SVGAGI. CDR3 sequence: CASSYYGGRDEKLFF. The CDR3 DNA reads as TGTGCCAGCAGTTACTACGGGGGGCGGGATGAAAAACTGTTTTTT.

This chain's CDR3 is CASSLIVGSYNEQFF. CDR3 bases: TGTGCCAGCAGCCTCATCGTGGGCTCCTACAATGAGCAGTTCTTC. V usage is TRBV7-2 and J usage is TRBJ2-1, with no clear D. Trimming stripped 5 bases from V and 0 bases from J, with 11 bases between. This CDR3 is built from 15 residues. From germline, CDR1 is SGHTA and CDR2 FQGNSA.

CDR3 in amino acids: CASSLGPREKLFF. Here the CDR3 DNA reads TGTGCCAGCAGTCTAGGGCCTCGGGAAAAACTGTTTTTT. V is TRBV12-3 or TRBV12-4 and J is TRBJ1-4; D unclear. CDR3 length: 13 residues. Trimming took 5 bases from V and 8 from J, leaving 12 bases between them.

J is TRBJ1-1 and V is TRBV7-9; D uncertain. Germline CDR1 SEHNR, CDR2 FQNEAQ (reference sequence). The CDR3 runs to 13 residues. The V gene lost 6 bases and the J gene lost 1 base, with 9 bases spanning the gap. The CDR3 nucleotides read TGTGCCAGCAGAAACTCGGGGAACACTGAAGCTTTCTTT. Encoded protein: CASRNSGNTEAFF.

This clonotype showed up just once. This chain links TRBV18 with TRBJ2-4; D possibly corresponds to TRBD1 (6 bases). Germline V lookup: CDR1 KGHSH, CDR2 LQKENI. V lost 8 bases to trimming and J lost 3 bases, with 14 bases between them. CDR3 length: 14 amino acids. The CDR3 loop reads CASGTGTNKNIQYF. CDR3 DNA sequence: TGTGCCAGCGGGACCGGGACAAACAAAAACATTCAGTACTTC.

V usage is TRBV7-3 and J usage is TRBJ2-3; D call uncertain. Trimming left V 3 bases short and J 0 bases short, with 13 bases between. Germline V gene sequence: CDR1 SGHTA, CDR2 FQGTGA. The CDR3 sequence is 16 residues long. The CDR3 protein is CASSLQPGTSTDTQYF. In nucleotides, the CDR3 is TGTGCCAGCAGCTTGCAGCCGGGTACTAGCACAGATACGCAGTATTTT.

The chain carries TRBV20-1 and TRBJ2-1; TRBD2 aligns across 10 bases. Germline V gene lookup returns CDR1 DFQATT and CDR2 SNEGSKA (reference sequence). Trimming took 2 bases from V and 5 from J; bases not matched to a gene: 9. This CDR3 has 16 amino acids. The DNA for the CDR3 is TGCAGTGCTAGATCACTGACTAGCGGGCGAAACAATGAGCAGTTCTTC. This codes for CSARSLTSGRNNEQFF.

There are a few counts of this clonotype. The J gene is TRBJ1-2, the V gene TRBV3-1; D is unresolved. Germline lookup yields CDR1 LGHDT and CDR2 YNNKEL (reference sequence). This CDR3 is 15 amino acids long. V gave up 1 base and J gave up 6 bases, with 15 bases separating them. The CDR3 nucleotides read TGTGCCAGCAGCCAAGTTCCGGGCCCACCCGATGGCTACACCTTC. The encoded protein is CASSQVPGPPDGYTF.

The chain carries TRBV2 and TRBJ2-3; 10 bases line up with TRBD2. The length of the CDR3 is 15 residues. After removal of 6 bases from V and 2 bases from J, the junction contained 5 bases not matched to a gene. The V gene's germline CDR1 is SNHLY and CDR2 FYNNEI. Here the CDR3 reads CASRGTSANTDTQYF. The DNA for the CDR3 is TGTGCCAGCAGGGGGACTAGCGCGAACACAGATACGCAGTATTTT.

The V and J genes are TRBV7-2 and TRBJ2-3, with D possibly matching TRBD1 (5 bases). The CDR3 loop spans 14 amino acids. Trimming removed 3 bases from V and 1 base from J, with 8 bases in between. From germline, CDR1 is SGHTA and CDR2 FQGNSA. This CDR3 reads CASSFKGGTDTQYF. In DNA form, the CDR3 reads TGTGCCAGCAGCTTCAAAGGGGGCACAGATACGCAGTATTTT.

The J gene is TRBJ1-2, the V gene TRBV6-2 or TRBV6-3; 7 bases fit TRBD1. The germline CDR1 and CDR2 sequences are MNHEY and SVGEGT. V lost 6 bases to trimming and J lost 6 bases; unmatched junction nucleotides: 7. There are 13 residues in the CDR3. CDR3 sequence (DNA): TGTGCCAGCAGATCGACAGGGCGGGATGGCTACACCTTC. Protein: CASRSTGRDGYTF.

This clonotype was counted many times. The chain couples TRBV4-1 to TRBJ2-7; a weak D match, TRBD2 (6 bases). The CDR3 has 15 amino acids. CDR1 and CDR2 (germline): MGHRA, YSYEKL. The germline V and J ends were trimmed by 2 bases and 4 bases, with 15 bases remaining between them. CDR3 protein: CASSQTPGTQYEQYF. CDR3 bases: TGCGCCAGCAGCCAAACCCCCGGGACTCAATACGAGCAGTACTTC.

This clonotype was seen only a few times. V is TRBV18 and J is TRBJ1-2, with D possibly being TRBD1 (6 bases). Germline CDR1 KGHSH, CDR2 LQKENI. The CDR3 consists of 14 residues. Trimming took off 3 bases at V and 5 bases at J, with 13 bases between the two ends. The CDR3: CASSPQGPEYGYTF. The DNA of the CDR3 is TGTGCCAGCTCACCGCAGGGGCCCGAATATGGCTACACCTTC. The full variable domain, rest sourced from reference TRBV18 and TRBJ1-2, is NAGVMQNPRHLVRRRGQEARLRCSPMKGHSHVYWYRQLPEEGLKFMVYLQKENIIDESGMPKERFSAEFPKEGPSILRIQQVVRGDSAAYFCASSPQGPEYGYTFGSGTRLTVV.

This clonotype was detected many times. The rearrangement links TRBV4-1 to TRBJ2-7; 9 nucleotides align to TRBD1. Germline V gene data show CDR1 as MGHRA and CDR2 as YSYEKL. V lost 3 bases, J lost 2 bases, and 5 bases stayed unmatched. CDR3 size: 15 residues. As DNA, the CDR3 is TGCGCCAGCAGCCAGGTGGACAGGGGTCCCTACGAGCAGTACTTC. Protein: CASSQVDRGPYEQYF.

This rearrangement joins TRBV7-2 to TRBJ1-2; D is perhaps TRBD1 (5 bases). Germline values: CDR1 SGHTA, CDR2 FQGNSA. The CDR3 is 13 residues long. Between the trimmed V and J ends, which lost 5 bases and 5 bases, there was a span of 12 bases. CDR3 DNA sequence: TGTGCCAGCAGCCCCAGGGCAGCATATGGCTACACCTTC. Its protein is CASSPRAAYGYTF.

The V and J genes are TRBV7-2 and TRBJ2-1; 7 bases fit TRBD2. The CDR3 runs 16 residues. Germline assignment: CDR1 SGHTA and CDR2 FQGNSA. Trimming at V came to 4 bases and at J to 7 bases, leaving 13 bases not matched to a gene. This CDR3 reads CASSSRVAGVGNEQFF. The CDR3 bases are TGTGCCAGCAGCTCCCGGGTGGCGGGAGTCGGGAATGAGCAGTTCTTC.